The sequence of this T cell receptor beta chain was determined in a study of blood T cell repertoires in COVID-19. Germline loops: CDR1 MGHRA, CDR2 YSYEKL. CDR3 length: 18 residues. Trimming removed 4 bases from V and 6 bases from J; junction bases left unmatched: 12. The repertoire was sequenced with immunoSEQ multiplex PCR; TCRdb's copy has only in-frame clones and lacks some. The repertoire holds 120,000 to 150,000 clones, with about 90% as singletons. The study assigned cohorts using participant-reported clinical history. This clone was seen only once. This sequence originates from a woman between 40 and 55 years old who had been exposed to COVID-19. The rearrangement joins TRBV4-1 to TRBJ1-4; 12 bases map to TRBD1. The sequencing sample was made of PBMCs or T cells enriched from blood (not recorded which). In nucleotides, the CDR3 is TGCGCCAGCAGCCCGGGACAGGGGGCCGGAAGAGGCTATGAAAAACTGTTTTTT. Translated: CASSPGQGAGRGYEKLFF.